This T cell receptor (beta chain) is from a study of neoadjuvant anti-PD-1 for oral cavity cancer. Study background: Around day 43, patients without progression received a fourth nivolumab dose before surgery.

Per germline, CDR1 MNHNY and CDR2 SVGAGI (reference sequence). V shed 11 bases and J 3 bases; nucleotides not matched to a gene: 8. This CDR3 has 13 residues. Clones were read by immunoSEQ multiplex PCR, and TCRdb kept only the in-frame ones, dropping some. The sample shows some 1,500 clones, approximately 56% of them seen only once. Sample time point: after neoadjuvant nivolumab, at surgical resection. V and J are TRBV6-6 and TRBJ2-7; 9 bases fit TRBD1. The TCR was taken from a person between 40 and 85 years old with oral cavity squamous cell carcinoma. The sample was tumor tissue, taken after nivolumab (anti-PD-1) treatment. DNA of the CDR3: TGTGCCTCCGGGGGACAGGGAAGCTACGAGCAGTACTTC. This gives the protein CASGGQGSYEQYF.